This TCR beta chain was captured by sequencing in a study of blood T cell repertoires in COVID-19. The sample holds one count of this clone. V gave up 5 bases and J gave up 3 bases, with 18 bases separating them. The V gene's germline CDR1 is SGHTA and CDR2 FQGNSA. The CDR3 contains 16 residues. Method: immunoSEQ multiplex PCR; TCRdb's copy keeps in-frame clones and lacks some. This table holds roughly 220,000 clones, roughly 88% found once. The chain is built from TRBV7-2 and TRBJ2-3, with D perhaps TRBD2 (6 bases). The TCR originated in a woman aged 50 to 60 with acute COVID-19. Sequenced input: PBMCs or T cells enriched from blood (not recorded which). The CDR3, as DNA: TGTGCCAGCAGCCCCTTCCCCCGGGGGAGGACAGATACGCAGTATTTT. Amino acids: CASSPFPRGRTDTQYF.